This entry concerns a single T cell receptor beta chain. Its specificity is unknown. This sample is drawn from a study of shared clonotypes between healthy human individuals. CD4+ cells were split into CD45RA+ naive and CD45RA-negative memory subsets. The CDR3 is 17 residues long. Unmatched junction bases numbered 10, after V lost 2 bases and J lost 1 base. CDR1 and CDR2 (germline): SGHNT, YYREEE (reference sequence). Sequencing used immunoSEQ multiplex PCR; TCRdb keeps in-frame clones, though not all of them. The sample carries about 1.5 million clones, approximately 98% recorded once. Findings and caveats of the study: When compared with the clonotypes that were shared by all four sorted-subset donors, the non-shared clonotypes turned out to have lower generation probabilities.

The source of this sequence is a man aged 30 to 39 in good health. The chain recombines TRBV5-4 with TRBJ2-3; 7 bases align to TRBD2. The material sequenced was naive CD4+ T cells sorted from blood. The subset: CD45RA+ positively selected. CDR3 residues: CASSLSIGGSGTDTQYF. The CDR3 DNA sequence: TGTGCCAGCAGCTTAAGCATTGGCGGGAGCGGCACAGATACGCAGTATTTT.